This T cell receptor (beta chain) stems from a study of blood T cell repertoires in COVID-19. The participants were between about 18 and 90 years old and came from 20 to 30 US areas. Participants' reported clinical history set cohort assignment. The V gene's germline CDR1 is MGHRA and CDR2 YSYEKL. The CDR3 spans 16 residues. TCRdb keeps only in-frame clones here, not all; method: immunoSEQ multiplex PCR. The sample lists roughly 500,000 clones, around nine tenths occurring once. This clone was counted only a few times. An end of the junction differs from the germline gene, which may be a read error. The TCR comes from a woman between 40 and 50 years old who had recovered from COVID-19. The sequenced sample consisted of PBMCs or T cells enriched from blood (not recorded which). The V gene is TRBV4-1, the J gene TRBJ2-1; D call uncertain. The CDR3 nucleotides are TGCGCCAGCAGCGAAGAAGATAGTTCGTCAGGCAATGAGCAGTTCTTC. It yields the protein CASSEEDSSSGNEQFF.